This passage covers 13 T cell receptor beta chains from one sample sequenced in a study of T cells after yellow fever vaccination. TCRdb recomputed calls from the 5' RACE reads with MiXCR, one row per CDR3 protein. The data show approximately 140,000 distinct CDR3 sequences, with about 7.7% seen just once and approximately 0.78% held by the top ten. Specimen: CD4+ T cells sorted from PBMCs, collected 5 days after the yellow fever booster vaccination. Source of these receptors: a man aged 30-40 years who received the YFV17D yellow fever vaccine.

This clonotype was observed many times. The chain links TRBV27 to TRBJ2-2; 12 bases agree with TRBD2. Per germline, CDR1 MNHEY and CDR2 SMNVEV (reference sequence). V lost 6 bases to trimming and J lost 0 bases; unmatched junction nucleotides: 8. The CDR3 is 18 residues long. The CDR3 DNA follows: TGTGCCAGCAGCGGACTAGCGGGATGGGCCGCGAACACCGGGGAGCTGTTTTTT. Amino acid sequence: CASSGLAGWAANTGELFF.

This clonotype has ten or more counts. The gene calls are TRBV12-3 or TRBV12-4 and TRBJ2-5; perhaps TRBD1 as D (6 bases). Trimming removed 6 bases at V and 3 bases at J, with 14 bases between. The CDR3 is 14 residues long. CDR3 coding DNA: TGTGCCAGCAGCACCGGGACATCTAAAGAGACCCAGTACTTC. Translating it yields CASSTGTSKETQYF.

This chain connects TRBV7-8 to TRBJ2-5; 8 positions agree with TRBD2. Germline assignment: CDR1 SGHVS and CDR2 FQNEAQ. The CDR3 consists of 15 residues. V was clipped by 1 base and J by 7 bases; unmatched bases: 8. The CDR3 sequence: CASSLESLAVRTQYF. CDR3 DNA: TGTGCCAGCAGCTTAGAGTCACTAGCGGTCAGGACCCAGTACTTC.

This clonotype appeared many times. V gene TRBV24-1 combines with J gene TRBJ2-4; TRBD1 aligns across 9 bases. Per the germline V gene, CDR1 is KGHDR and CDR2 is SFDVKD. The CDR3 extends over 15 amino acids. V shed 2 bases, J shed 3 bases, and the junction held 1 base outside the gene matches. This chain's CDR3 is CATSDSTGGKNIQYF. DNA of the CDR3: TGTGCCACCAGTGATTCGACAGGGGGCAAAAACATTCAGTACTTC.

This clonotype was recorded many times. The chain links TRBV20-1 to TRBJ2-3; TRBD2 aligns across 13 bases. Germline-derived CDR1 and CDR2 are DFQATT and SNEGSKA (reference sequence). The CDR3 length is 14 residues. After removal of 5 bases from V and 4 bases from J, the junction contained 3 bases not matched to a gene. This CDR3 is CSASTSGRADTQYF. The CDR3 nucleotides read TGCAGTGCTTCTACTAGCGGGAGGGCAGATACGCAGTATTTT.

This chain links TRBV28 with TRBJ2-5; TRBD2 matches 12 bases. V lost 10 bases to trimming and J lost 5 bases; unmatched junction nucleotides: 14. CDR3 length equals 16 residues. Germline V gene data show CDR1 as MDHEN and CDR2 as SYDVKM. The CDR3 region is CATTSPLAGGGETQYF. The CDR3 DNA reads TGTGCCACCACGTCGCCGCTAGCGGGAGGGGGGGAGACCCAGTACTTC.

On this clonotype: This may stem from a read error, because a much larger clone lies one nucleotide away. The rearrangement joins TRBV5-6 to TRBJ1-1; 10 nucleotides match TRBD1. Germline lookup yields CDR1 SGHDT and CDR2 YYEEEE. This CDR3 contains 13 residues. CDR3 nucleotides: TGTGCCAGTGCGACAGGGGGCTGGACTGAAGCTTACTTT. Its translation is CASATGGWTEAYF.

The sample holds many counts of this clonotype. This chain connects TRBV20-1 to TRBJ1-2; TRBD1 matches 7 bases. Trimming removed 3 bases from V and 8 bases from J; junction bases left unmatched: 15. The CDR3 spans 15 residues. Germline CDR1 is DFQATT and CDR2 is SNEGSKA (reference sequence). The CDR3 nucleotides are TGCAGTGCTAGTATTTATGAGGGGGCCAGGTACGGCTACACCTTC. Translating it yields CSASIYEGARYGYTF.

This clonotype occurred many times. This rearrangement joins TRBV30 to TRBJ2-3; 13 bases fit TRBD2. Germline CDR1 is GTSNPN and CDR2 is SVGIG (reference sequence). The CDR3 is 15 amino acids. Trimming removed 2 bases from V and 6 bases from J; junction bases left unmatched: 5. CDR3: CAWSRLAGGVDTQYF. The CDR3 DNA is TGTGCCTGGAGTCGACTAGCGGGAGGAGTTGATACGCAGTATTTT.

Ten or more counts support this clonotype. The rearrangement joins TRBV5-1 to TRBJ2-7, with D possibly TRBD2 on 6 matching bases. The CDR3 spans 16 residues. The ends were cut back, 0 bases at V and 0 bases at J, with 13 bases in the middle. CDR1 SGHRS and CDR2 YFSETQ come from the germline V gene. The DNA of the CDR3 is TGCGCCAGCAGCTTGGATTGGGGGACTCTCTCCTACGAGCAGTACTTC. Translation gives CASSLDWGTLSYEQYF.

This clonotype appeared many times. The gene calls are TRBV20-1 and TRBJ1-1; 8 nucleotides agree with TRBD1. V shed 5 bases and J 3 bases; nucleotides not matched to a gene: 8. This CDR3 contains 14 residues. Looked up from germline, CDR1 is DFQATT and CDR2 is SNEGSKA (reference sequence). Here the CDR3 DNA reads TGCAGTGCTCCCCGGACAGGGCTCGACACTGAAGCTTTCTTT. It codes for CSAPRTGLDTEAFF.

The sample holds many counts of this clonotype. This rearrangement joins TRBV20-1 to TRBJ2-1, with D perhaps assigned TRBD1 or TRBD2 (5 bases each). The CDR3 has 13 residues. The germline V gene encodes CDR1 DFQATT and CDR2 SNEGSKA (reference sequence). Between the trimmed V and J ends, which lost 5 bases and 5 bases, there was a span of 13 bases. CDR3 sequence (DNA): TGCAGTGCTCCCGGGACGGTCAACAATGAGCAGTTCTTC. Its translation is CSAPGTVNNEQFF.

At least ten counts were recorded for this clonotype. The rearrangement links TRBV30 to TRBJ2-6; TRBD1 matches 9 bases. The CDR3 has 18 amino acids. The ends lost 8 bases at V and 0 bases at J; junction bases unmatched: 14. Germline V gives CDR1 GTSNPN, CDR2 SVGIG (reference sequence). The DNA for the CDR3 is TGTGCCCGAAATTTGGGACAGGGCACAAGCTCTGGGGCCAACGTCCTGACTTTC. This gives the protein CARNLGQGTSSGANVLTF.